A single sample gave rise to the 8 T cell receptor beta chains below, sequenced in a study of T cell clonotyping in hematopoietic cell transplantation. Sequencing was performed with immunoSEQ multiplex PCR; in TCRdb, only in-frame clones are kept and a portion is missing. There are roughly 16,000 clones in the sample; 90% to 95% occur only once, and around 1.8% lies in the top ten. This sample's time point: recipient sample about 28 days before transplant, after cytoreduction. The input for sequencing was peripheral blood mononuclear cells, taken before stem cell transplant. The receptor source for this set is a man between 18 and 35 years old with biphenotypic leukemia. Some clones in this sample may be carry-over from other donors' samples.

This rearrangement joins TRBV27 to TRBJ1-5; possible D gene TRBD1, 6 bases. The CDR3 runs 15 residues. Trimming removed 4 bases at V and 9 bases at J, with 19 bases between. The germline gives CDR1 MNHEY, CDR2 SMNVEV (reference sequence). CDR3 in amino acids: CASSSQGLAGGPQHF. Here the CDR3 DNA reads TGTGCCAGCAGTTCACAGGGTCTGGCGGGGGGGCCCCAGCATTTT.

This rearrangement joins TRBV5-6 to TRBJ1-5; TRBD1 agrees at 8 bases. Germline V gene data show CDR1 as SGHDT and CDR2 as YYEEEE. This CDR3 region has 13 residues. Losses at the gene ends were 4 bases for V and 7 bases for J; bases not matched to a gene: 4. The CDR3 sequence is CASSLYRGQPQHF. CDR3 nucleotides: TGTGCCAGCAGCCTCTACAGGGGGCAGCCCCAGCATTTT. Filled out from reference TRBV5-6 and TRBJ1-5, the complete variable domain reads DAGVTQSPTHLIKTRGQQVTLRCSPKSGHDTVSWYQQALGQGPQFIFQYYEEEERQRGNFPDRFSGHQFPNYSSELNVNALLLGDSALYLCASSLYRGQPQHFGDGTRLSIL.

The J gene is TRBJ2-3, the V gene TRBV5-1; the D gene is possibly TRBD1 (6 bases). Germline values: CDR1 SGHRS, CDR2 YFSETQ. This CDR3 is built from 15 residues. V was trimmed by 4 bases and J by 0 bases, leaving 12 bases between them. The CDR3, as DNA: TGCGCCAGCAGCCTGAACAGGGAAAGCACAGATACGCAGTATTTT. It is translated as CASSLNRESTDTQYF.

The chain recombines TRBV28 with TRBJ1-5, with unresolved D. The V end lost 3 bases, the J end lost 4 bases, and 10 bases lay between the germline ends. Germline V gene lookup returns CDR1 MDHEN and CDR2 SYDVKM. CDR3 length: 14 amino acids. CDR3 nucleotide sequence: TGTGCCAGCAGTTTCGGCGGGGAGAATCAGCCCCAGCATTTT. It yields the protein CASSFGGENQPQHF.

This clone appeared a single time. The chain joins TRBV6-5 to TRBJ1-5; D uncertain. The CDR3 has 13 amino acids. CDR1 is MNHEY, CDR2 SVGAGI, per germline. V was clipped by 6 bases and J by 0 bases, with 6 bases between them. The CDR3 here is CASSVSSNQPQHF. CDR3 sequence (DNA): TGTGCCAGCAGCGTATCTAGCAATCAGCCCCAGCATTTT.

The CDR3 DNA sequence: TGTGCCAGCGGAAATAAGGATCAGGGGGCGAACACCGGGGAGCTGTTTTTT. This sequence encodes CASGNKDQGANTGELFF. The chain joins TRBV27 to TRBJ2-2; 7 nucleotides align to TRBD1. Trimming removed 8 bases from V and 0 bases from J; junction bases left unmatched: 12. Germline V gene sequence: CDR1 MNHEY, CDR2 SMNVEV (reference sequence). The CDR3 is 17 residues long.

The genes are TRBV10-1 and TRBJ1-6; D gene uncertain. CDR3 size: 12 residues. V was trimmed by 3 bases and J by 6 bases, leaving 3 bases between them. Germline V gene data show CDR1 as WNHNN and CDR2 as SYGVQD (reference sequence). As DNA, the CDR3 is TGCGCCAGCAGTGATTTTAATTCACCCCTCCACTTT. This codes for CASSDFNSPLHF.

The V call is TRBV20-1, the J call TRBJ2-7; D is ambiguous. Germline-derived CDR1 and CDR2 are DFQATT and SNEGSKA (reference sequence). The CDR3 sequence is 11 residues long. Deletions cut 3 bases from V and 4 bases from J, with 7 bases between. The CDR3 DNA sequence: TGCAGTGCTAGCCTTATATACGAGCAGTACTTC. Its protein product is CSASLIYEQYF.